This TCR beta chain appears in the sequencing data of a study of cytomegalovirus exposure and HLA in healthy donors. The study's findings and limits: Usually a TCR sequence was rare, but some public TCRs were found in many donors. The study recorded fewer than 200 TCR beta chains that were cytomegalovirus-associated. Later, an analysis found that TCR clusters from the first cohort tended to co-occur in the 110 or so validation repertoires.

Trimming removed 5 bases from V and 4 bases from J, with 6 bases in between. The CDR3 is made up of 12 amino acids. CDR1 and CDR2 from the germline V gene are SEHNR and FQNEAQ (reference sequence). This clone was seen only once. The antigen remains undetermined. Assay used: immunoSEQ multiplex PCR; TCRdb lists only in-frame clones, some missing. The repertoire holds fewer than 150,000 clones, with more than 85% as singletons. The chain carries TRBV7-9 and TRBJ2-1; D remains unclear. The sample was PBMCs. This TCR was sampled from a man younger than 35 in good health and CMV-seropositive. The CDR3 sequence is CASSPYYNEQFF. The CDR3 region has the DNA TGTGCCAGCAGCCCTTATTACAATGAGCAGTTCTTC. Full variable domain (missing parts from reference TRBV7-9 and TRBJ2-1): DTGVSQNPRHKITKRGQNVTFRCDPISEHNRLYWYRQTLGQGPEFLTYFQNEAQLEKSRLLSDRFSAERPKGSFSTLEIQRTEQGDSAMYLCASSPYYNEQFFGPGTRLTVL.